One T cell receptor beta chain is described in this entry. This entry is derived from a study of T-cell reconstitution after alpha-beta-depleted transplantation in children. The V gene lost 7 bases and the J gene lost 2 bases, with 15 bases spanning the gap. This CDR3 region has 15 residues. Germline V gene data show CDR1 as LGHDT and CDR2 as YNNKEL (reference sequence). Unique molecular identifiers were used in preparing the TCRbeta library. TCRdb reprocessed the PCR reads via MiXCR and lists one record per CDR3 protein. The table lists about 270,000 distinct CDR3 sequences, around 9.6% of them singletons.

The clonotype was recovered from a human donor who donated a stem cell graft to a child with SCID. The sequencing used PBMCs from the stem cell graft donor, collected from the stem cell graft. This chain joins TRBV3-1 and TRBJ2-1; D is undetermined. The CDR3 coding sequence is TGTGCCAGCATGGGATTTAGCCGGACCTACAATGAGCAGTTCTTC. This translates into CASMGFSRTYNEQFF.